This T cell receptor (beta chain) was sequenced for a study of CD8+ T cells in alopecia areata. About the research overall: The SALT score measured affected scalp surface percentage in treated patients.

Comments on this clone: Its target is unknown.

Documented treatment: oral pan-JAK inhibitor, 5-10 mg twice daily. The CDR3 contains 13 residues. CDR1 and CDR2 (germline): ENHRY, SYGVKD. V lost 9 bases to trimming and J lost 6 bases, with 16 bases between them. Sequencing used cDNA as its template, made by extracting RNA and reverse transcribing it. Method: immunoSEQ multiplex PCR; TCRdb's copy keeps in-frame clones and lacks some. This table has roughly 200,000 clones, over 40% appearing once. Study observations and caveats: The study found that many expanded lesional clones persisted in scalp and blood during tofacitinib.

The clonotype was recovered from a human donor with alopecia areata. The chain recombines TRBV10-3 with TRBJ2-3, with unresolved D. Sample: CD4+ T cells sorted from blood, taken around week 37, from a patient treated with tofacitinib. The CDR3 is CAIQRQVADTQYF. The CDR3 DNA follows: TGTGCCATACAGAGGCAGGTTGCGGATACGCAGTATTTT.